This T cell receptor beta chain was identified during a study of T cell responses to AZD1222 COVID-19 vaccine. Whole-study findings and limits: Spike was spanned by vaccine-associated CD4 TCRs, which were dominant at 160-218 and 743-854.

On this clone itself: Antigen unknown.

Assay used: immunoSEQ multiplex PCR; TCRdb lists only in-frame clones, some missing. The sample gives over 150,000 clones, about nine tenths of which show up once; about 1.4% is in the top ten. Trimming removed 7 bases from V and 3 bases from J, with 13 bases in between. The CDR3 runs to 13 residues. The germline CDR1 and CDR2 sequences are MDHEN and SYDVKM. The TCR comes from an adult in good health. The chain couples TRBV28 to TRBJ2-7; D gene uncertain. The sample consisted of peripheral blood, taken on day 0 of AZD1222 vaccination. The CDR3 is CASTPSTHYEQYF. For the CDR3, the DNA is TGTGCCAGCACTCCTTCAACCCACTACGAGCAGTACTTC. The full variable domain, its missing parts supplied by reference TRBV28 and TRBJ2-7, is DVKVTQSSRYLVKRTGEKVFLECVQDMDHENMFWYRQDPGLGLRLIYFSYDVKMKEKGDIPEGYSVSREKKERFSLILESASTNQTSMYLCASTPSTHYEQYFGPGTRLTVT.